These 3 T cell receptor beta chains came from one sample sequenced in a study of cytomegalovirus exposure and HLA in healthy donors. Primers for the PCR totalled 60 Vbeta and 13 Jbeta. Clones were sequenced by immunoSEQ multiplex PCR, and TCRdb holds only the in-frame ones, with some missing. The sample yields some 110,000 clones, over 60% seen once. The source material was PBMCs. All receptors come from a man between 25 and 39 years old in good health and CMV-seropositive.

This rearrangement joins TRBV6-1 to TRBJ2-1; D uncertain. With 1 base removed from V and 15 bases from J, the gap between germline ends came to 13 bases. This CDR3 has 12 amino acids. The germline gives CDR1 MNHNS, CDR2 SASEGT. CDR3 loop: CASSEEDIPSFF. CDR3 coding DNA: TGTGCCAGCAGTGAAGAAGACATCCCGTCGTTCTTC.

This chain joins TRBV18 and TRBJ2-7; D is unclear. The CDR3 is made up of 15 amino acids. Germline CDR1 and CDR2: KGHSH and LQKENI. Trimming took 3 bases from V and 6 from J, leaving 18 bases between them. Here the CDR3 reads CASSPIMGVSGEQYF. The CDR3 DNA sequence: TGTGCCAGCTCACCTATTATGGGTGTTTCGGGCGAGCAGTACTTC. Together with reference TRBV18 and TRBJ2-7, the CDR3 gives the full variable domain: NAGVMQNPRHLVRRRGQEARLRCSPMKGHSHVYWYRQLPEEGLKFMVYLQKENIIDESGMPKERFSAEFPKEGPSILRIQQVVRGDSAAYFCASSPIMGVSGEQYFGPGTRLTVT.

This clone was picked up a small number of times. J is TRBJ1-1 and V is TRBV4-1; no reliable D call. Trimming cost V 3 bases and J 5 bases, with 13 bases left between them. CDR3 length equals 14 residues. The V gene's germline CDR1 is MGHRA and CDR2 YSYEKL. Here the CDR3 reads CASSQYNSGTEAFF. The CDR3 DNA reads TGCGCCAGCAGCCAGTACAACTCCGGGACTGAAGCTTTCTTT.